This TCR beta chain emerged from a study of CD8 T cells in ankylosing spondylitis. Notes on the study in general: Peripheral blood samples showed relatively rare disease-linked clones, and these clones were CD8+. In ankylosing spondylitis blood, a motif of roughly 8 highly homologous TCR beta variants appeared characteristic. Some of these motif variants have turned up before, in reports on reactive arthritis synovial fluid and blood. Researchers reportedly found disease-linked clones significantly enriched in matched ankylosing spondylitis synovial fluid.

This clonotype was picked up a small number of times. The antigen remains undetermined. Library preparation for TCR beta used quantitative 5'-RACE with molecular barcodes. TCRdb independently ran MiXCR on the 5' RACE reads; one entry per CDR3 protein. This table holds about 440,000 distinct CDR3 sequences, 17% found once. V lost 0 bases to trimming and J lost 8 bases, with 19 bases between them. This CDR3 region has 16 residues. Germline CDR1 and CDR2: MGHRA and YSYEKL. Material for sequencing was blood, either unsorted or a sorted T cell fraction (not recorded which). This TCR was sampled from a male donor with ankylosing spondylitis. The genes are TRBV4-1 and TRBJ1-2; D call uncertain. The CDR3 DNA sequence: TGCGCCAGCAGCCAAGATCACGATTGGAGGCTCGCCGGCTACACCTTC. This codes for CASSQDHDWRLAGYTF.